Below, 29 T cell receptor beta chains from the same sample are listed, as sequenced in a study of OX40 agonist ivuxolimab in advanced cancers. This table comes from immunoSEQ multiplex PCR, and its TCRdb copy is limited to in-frame clones, with some not included. The repertoire holds 12,000 or so clones, with about 81% as singletons. Source: CD4+ or CD8+ T cells sorted from blood, taken in a trial of the OX40 agonist ivuxolimab. All receptors derive from an adult with an advanced solid tumor such as melanoma, head and neck, liver or kidney cancer.

The chain recombines TRBV7-9 with TRBJ2-3; 7 bases line up with TRBD2. The CDR3 has 15 residues. Per the germline V gene, CDR1 is SEHNR and CDR2 is FQNEAQ (reference sequence). V lost 5 bases and J lost 3; bases outside the gene matches: 8. The CDR3 region is CASSPQWGGTDTQYF. The CDR3 region has the DNA TGTGCCAGCAGCCCGCAATGGGGGGGAACAGATACGCAGTATTTT.

This rearrangement joins TRBV27 to TRBJ2-7; TRBD1 matches 11 bases. V lost 5 bases to trimming and J lost 6 bases; unmatched junction nucleotides: 3. The CDR3 loop spans 13 amino acids. Germline values: CDR1 MNHEY, CDR2 SMNVEV (reference sequence). Here the CDR3 reads CASSIGTGGEQYF. CDR3 nucleotide sequence: TGTGCCAGCAGTATAGGGACAGGGGGCGAGCAGTACTTC.

The chain couples TRBV9 to TRBJ2-7; D gene ambiguous. The CDR3 sequence is 14 residues long. CDR1 SGDLS and CDR2 YYNGEE come from the germline V gene. Trimming took 0 bases from V and 0 from J, leaving 7 bases between them. In nucleotides, the CDR3 is TGTGCCAGCAGCGTAGGTGGCAGCTCCTACGAGCAGTACTTC. Translation: CASSVGGSSYEQYF.

The chain joins TRBV29-1 to TRBJ1-1; 7 bases align to TRBD1. With V trimmed by 5 bases and J by 11 bases, 8 bases remained unmatched. CDR1 and CDR2 (germline): SQVTM, ANQGSEA. The CDR3 is made up of 11 amino acids. CDR3 loop: CSVLGGNRAFF. The CDR3 DNA is TGCAGCGTTTTAGGGGGCAATCGGGCTTTCTTT. Combining the CDR3 with reference TRBV29-1 and TRBJ1-1 gives the whole variable domain SAVISQKPSRDICQRGTSLTIQCQVDSQVTMMFWYRQQPGQSLTLIATANQGSEATYESGFVIDKFPISRPNLTFSTLTVSNMSPEDSSIYLCSVLGGNRAFFGQGTRLTVV.

The rearrangement joins TRBV11-3 to TRBJ1-2, with D perhaps TRBD1 (5 bases). This CDR3 comprises 17 residues. Germline V gene data show CDR1 as SGHNT and CDR2 as YENEEA. V was pared by 5 bases and J by 7 bases, with 26 bases between. This chain's CDR3 is CASSLPKGGPGYVGYTF. The DNA for the CDR3 is TGTGCCAGCAGCCTACCTAAGGGTGGCCCAGGGTATGTTGGCTACACCTTC. The entire variable domain, with the rest obtained from reference TRBV11-3 and TRBJ1-2, is as follows: EAGVVQSPRYKIIEKKQPVAFWCNPISGHNTLYWYLQNLGQGPELLIRYENEEAVDDSQLPKDRFSAERLKGVDSTLKIQPAELGDSAVYLCASSLPKGGPGYVGYTFGSGTRLTVV.

This clone is termed medium-sized. CDR3 in amino acids: CASSPVEDLYGYTF. Here the CDR3 DNA reads TGTGCCAGCAGCCCGGTAGAGGACCTCTATGGCTACACCTTC. V usage is TRBV6-5 and J usage is TRBJ1-2; D not resolved. V was trimmed by 6 bases and J by 4 bases, leaving 15 bases between them. The CDR3 is made up of 14 amino acids. Germline V gene data show CDR1 as MNHEY and CDR2 as SVGAGI.

CDR3 residues: CASTPDSWGPGEKLFF. The DNA for the CDR3 is TGTGCCAGCACGCCAGACTCCTGGGGGCCAGGGGAAAAACTGTTTTTT. The V call is TRBV7-2, the J call TRBJ1-4; TRBD1 is a possible D gene (6 bases). The CDR3 consists of 16 residues. V lost 7 bases, J lost 8 bases, and 23 bases lay in between. The germline CDR1 and CDR2 sequences are SGHTA and FQGNSA.

The chain has TRBV5-6 and TRBJ2-5; TRBD2 agrees at 16 bases. V shed 3 bases and J 5 bases; nucleotides not matched to a gene: 10. The germline V gene has CDR1 SGHDT and CDR2 YYEEEE. CDR3 length equals 18 residues. The CDR3 nucleotides read TGTGCCAGCAGCTCGACCGGGACTAGCGGGAGGGCCCAGGAGACCCAGTACTTC. Translating gives CASSSTGTSGRAQETQYF.

The CDR3 coding sequence is TGTGCCAGCAGCTGGACAGGAACTAAGAACACTGAAGCTTTCTTT. Its protein product is CASSWTGTKNTEAFF. The chain combines TRBV13 with TRBJ1-1; 7 bases fit TRBD1. V was pared by 4 bases and J by 1 base, with 6 bases of the junction left unmatched. CDR1 PRHDT and CDR2 FYEKMQ come from the germline V gene (reference sequence). The CDR3 sequence is 15 residues long.

This clone has just a few counts. The chain employs TRBV10-2 and TRBJ2-2, with 14 bases identical to TRBD2. This CDR3 contains 16 residues. With 5 bases clipped from V and 6 bases from J, the junction kept 5 bases outside the gene matches. CDR1 is WSHSY, CDR2 SAAADI, per germline. The CDR3 DNA reads as TGCGCCAGCAGTTCCGGGACTAGCGGGAGTTCCGGGGAGCTGTTTTTT. This encodes CASSSGTSGSSGELFF.

The chain links TRBV19 to TRBJ2-5; 7 nucleotides align to TRBD2. Germline V gene lookup returns CDR1 LNHDA and CDR2 SQIVND (reference sequence). V gave up 10 bases and J gave up 5 bases; unmatched junction bases: 19. The CDR3 consists of 16 residues. This chain's CDR3 is CATNIHAASGQETQYF. In DNA form, the CDR3 reads TGTGCCACCAACATTCATGCGGCTAGCGGTCAGGAGACCCAGTACTTC.

This clone is a singleton in its sample. The gene calls are TRBV6-1 and TRBJ2-5, with a tentative D call TRBD2 (5 bases). Germline V gene lookup returns CDR1 MNHNS and CDR2 SASEGT. V was trimmed by 2 bases and J by 3 bases, leaving 10 bases between them. The CDR3 extends over 14 amino acids. The CDR3 spells CASSEMDLEETQYF. The CDR3 coding sequence is TGTGCCAGCAGTGAAATGGACTTGGAAGAGACCCAGTACTTC.

This clone was picked up a small number of times. This sequence joins TRBV6-4 and TRBJ2-1; TRBD2 matches at 9 bases. Germline V gene sequence: CDR1 MRHNA, CDR2 SNTAGT. CDR3 length equals 15 residues. Unmatched junction bases numbered 5, after V lost 3 bases and J lost 5 bases. The CDR3 sequence: CASSEAGGPNNEQFF. The CDR3 DNA reads TGTGCCAGCAGTGAGGCGGGAGGGCCTAACAATGAGCAGTTCTTC.

This chain connects TRBV21-1 to TRBJ2-7; the table's D call, TRBD1, was not checked against the DNA. TRBV21-1 is assigned pseudogene status. This CDR3 spans 20 amino acids. As DNA, the CDR3 is TGTGCCAGCAGCATGACTATTTATGAATCCAGGGGGCGTCGGTCCTACGAGCAGTACTTC. This codes for CASSMTIYESRGRRSYEQYF.

The chain uses TRBV4-2 and TRBJ2-7; 8 bases match TRBD2. This CDR3 comprises 16 residues. The J segment lost 2 bases and the V segment lost 0 bases, leaving 6 bases of the junction unmatched. Per germline, CDR1 LGHNA and CDR2 YNFKEQ. The chain's CDR3 is CASSQETSGSAYEQYF. The CDR3 DNA sequence: TGTGCCAGCAGCCAAGAAACGAGCGGGAGTGCCTACGAGCAGTACTTC.

By its share, this clone is medium-sized. This chain joins TRBV15 and TRBJ2-6; TRBD1 aligns across 8 bases. J gave up 0 bases and V 7 bases, and 5 bases lay outside the gene matches. Germline V gives CDR1 LNHNV, CDR2 YYDKDF (reference sequence). The CDR3 is made up of 16 amino acids. As DNA, the CDR3 is TGTGCCACCACGGACAGGGCCAGCTCTGGGGCCAACGTCCTGACTTTC. Translated, it gives CATTDRASSGANVLTF.

V gene TRBV28 combines with J gene TRBJ2-7; TRBD1 or TRBD2 may be the D gene (7 bases each). V was trimmed by 11 bases and J by 7 bases, leaving 24 bases between them. Germline V gives CDR1 MDHEN, CDR2 SYDVKM. The CDR3 has 14 residues. The CDR3 sequence is CAEQGGGPSREQYF. For the CDR3, the DNA is TGTGCCGAGCAGGGGGGGGGCCCCTCTAGAGAGCAGTACTTC.

By its share, this clone is medium-sized. This sequence joins TRBV7-9 and TRBJ1-2; maybe TRBD1 (6 bases). CDR1 is SEHNR, CDR2 FQNEAQ, per germline (reference sequence). The V and J ends lost 5 bases and 4 bases respectively, with 17 bases between them. This CDR3 region has 15 residues. CDR3 region: CASSNQAGARYGYTF. CDR3 coding DNA: TGTGCCAGCAGCAACCAGGCGGGGGCACGCTATGGCTACACCTTC.

This chain connects TRBV27 to TRBJ2-1; unclear D gene. Germline V gene lookup returns CDR1 MNHEY and CDR2 SMNVEV (reference sequence). This CDR3 is 13 amino acids long. V dropped 6 bases and J dropped 5 bases, with 11 bases sitting between them. The CDR3 protein is CASSLSENNEQFF. Here the CDR3 DNA reads TGTGCCAGCAGCCTCTCGGAGAACAATGAGCAGTTCTTC.

This clone was counted once. J is TRBJ1-6 and V is TRBV6-4; no firm D call. This CDR3 region has 13 residues. V lost 6 bases and J 7 bases, leaving 10 bases between the germline ends. Germline V gene data show CDR1 as MRHNA and CDR2 as SNTAGT. CDR3 sequence (DNA): TGTGCCAGCAGGGGGTACATAAATTCACCCCTCCACTTT. It translates to CASRGYINSPLHF.

J is TRBJ1-5 and V is TRBV2; D is uncertain. The CDR3 covers 15 residues. Trimming removed 6 bases from V and 0 bases from J, with 12 bases in between. Germline loops: CDR1 SNHLY, CDR2 FYNNEI. This CDR3 reads CASRATEYSNQPQHF. The CDR3 bases are TGTGCCAGCAGAGCAACAGAATATAGCAATCAGCCCCAGCATTTT.

In its sample, this clone ranks as large (0.1 to 1%). This chain links TRBV7-6 with TRBJ2-1; 8 bases fit TRBD1. Trimming cost V 1 base and J 2 bases; bases outside gene matches: 1. CDR3 length equals 15 residues. Germline CDR1 and CDR2: SGHVS and FNYEAQ. The CDR3 reads CASSLGTGPYNEQFF. As DNA, the CDR3 is TGTGCCAGCAGCTTAGGGACAGGGCCCTACAATGAGCAGTTCTTC.

The chain employs TRBV27 and TRBJ2-7, with D possibly being TRBD1 or TRBD2 (6 bases each). The germline V gene encodes CDR1 MNHEY and CDR2 SMNVEV (reference sequence). Trimming pared 2 bases from V and 3 bases from J, leaving 14 bases between. The CDR3 spans 15 residues. The CDR3 bases are TGTGCCAGCAGTTTAAAGGGGGGACCCTACTACGAGCAGTACTTC. Translating gives CASSLKGGPYYEQYF.

V and J are TRBV4-2 and TRBJ2-7; possibly TRBD1 for D (6 bases). Trimming took 0 bases from V and 2 from J, leaving 14 bases between them. The CDR3 is 16 residues long. CDR1 is LGHNA and CDR2 is YNFKEQ in the germline V gene. CDR3 in amino acids: CASSQEGQGPPYEQYF. CDR3 DNA sequence: TGTGCCAGCAGCCAAGAGGGTCAGGGGCCCCCCTACGAGCAGTACTTC.

The J gene is TRBJ1-2, the V gene TRBV7-8, with unresolved D. CDR1 and CDR2 from the germline V gene are SGHVS and FQNEAQ. Trimming took 4 bases from V and 6 from J, leaving 9 bases between them. The CDR3 sequence is 12 residues long. This chain's CDR3 is CASSSLRDGYTF. CDR3 nucleotide sequence: TGTGCCAGCAGCTCCTTACGTGATGGCTACACCTTC. Supplemented by reference TRBV7-8 and TRBJ1-2, the full variable domain reads GAGVSQSPRYKVAKRGQDVALRCDPISGHVSLFWYQQALGQGPEFLTYFQNEAQLDKSGLPSDRFFAERPEGSVSTLKIQRTQQEDSAVYLCASSSLRDGYTFGSGTRLTVV.

The chain joins TRBV9 to TRBJ1-1; 7 bases match TRBD1. Germline CDR1 and CDR2: SGDLS and YYNGEE. The CDR3 totals 15 residues. V gave up 0 bases and J gave up 1 base; unmatched junction bases: 3. The CDR3 reads CASSVGQGGNTEAFF. The CDR3 nucleotides read TGTGCCAGCAGCGTAGGGCAGGGGGGGAACACTGAAGCTTTCTTT.

The chain couples TRBV5-6 to TRBJ2-1, with 7 nucleotides matching TRBD2. This CDR3 is built from 16 residues. Trimming at V came to 0 bases and at J to 8 bases, leaving 11 bases not matched to a gene. CDR1 SGHDT and CDR2 YYEEEE come from the germline V gene. The CDR3 sequence: CASSLDWLAEFHEQFF. Written as DNA, the CDR3 is TGTGCCAGCAGCTTGGACTGGCTAGCGGAGTTCCATGAGCAGTTCTTC.

This clone appeared once. The rearrangement links TRBV5-1 to TRBJ1-2, with TRBD1 identical over 8 bases. Germline V lookup: CDR1 SGHRS, CDR2 YFSETQ. This CDR3 comprises 15 residues. The trim removed 2 bases at V and 5 bases at J, leaving 8 bases unmatched. The CDR3, as DNA: TGCGCCAGCAGCTTTGAAGACAGGGGAGCGTATGGCTACACCTTC. Amino acids: CASSFEDRGAYGYTF.

This rearrangement joins TRBV19 to TRBJ2-7, with 9 bases lining up with TRBD1. CDR1 is LNHDA, CDR2 SQIVND, per germline (reference sequence). With 3 bases clipped from V and 3 bases from J, the junction kept 3 bases outside the gene matches. This CDR3 is 14 amino acids long. The CDR3 protein is CASSIRDRDYEQYF. In DNA form, the CDR3 reads TGTGCCAGTAGTATTCGGGACAGGGACTACGAGCAGTACTTC.